This T cell receptor (beta chain) was observed in a study of T-cell reconstitution after alpha-beta-depleted transplantation in children. Study findings and constraints: Surviving recipient T cells and thymic progenitors produced the high day-60 TCRbeta diversity seen in some patients. Approximately two months post-transplant, alpha-beta T cells reportedly originated from several hundred expanded graft clones.

Using unique molecular identifiers, the investigators prepared the TCRbeta library. TCRdb redid the calling of the PCR reads with MiXCR, one entry per CDR3 protein. The sample has 700,000 to 850,000 distinct CDR3 sequences, around 17% seen once. Germline CDR1 is DFQATT and CDR2 is SNEGSKA (reference sequence). CDR3 length: 14 residues. V dropped 6 bases and J dropped 4; count of bases not matched to a gene: 6. This clonotype has more than one count but fewer than ten. Its antigen is not identified. Material: PBMCs, mostly from graft donor cells, obtained 360 days after TCRalphabeta/CD19-depleted stem cell transplant. V is TRBV20-1 and J is TRBJ2-2; 9 bases line up with TRBD2. The origin of this receptor is a male patient younger than 18 who had a stem cell transplant for acute lymphoblastic leukemia, so the T cells may come from the graft donor. The CDR3 sequence is CSAMVAGATGELFF. The CDR3, as DNA: TGCAGTGCAATGGTAGCGGGAGCCACCGGGGAGCTGTTTTTT.